One sample yielded the 22 T cell receptor beta chains listed below, sequenced in a study of blood T cell repertoires in COVID-19. Libraries were prepared by immunoSEQ multiplex PCR; TCRdb keeps only in-frame clonotypes and omits some of them. The sample lists fewer than 350,000 clones, more than 70% seen once, with around 0.92% in the top ten. What was sequenced was PBMCs or T cells enriched from blood (not recorded which). Receptor source: a woman in her 30s who had been exposed to COVID-19.

The rearrangement joins TRBV5-1 to TRBJ1-4; D uncertain. The CDR3 is 16 residues long. CDR1 SGHRS and CDR2 YFSETQ come from the germline V gene. Trimming took 0 bases from V and 0 from J, leaving 9 bases between them. CDR3 sequence: CASSLGGSATNEKLFF. CDR3 nucleotides: TGCGCCAGCAGCTTGGGAGGTTCAGCAACTAATGAAAAACTGTTTTTT. Full variable domain (remainder filled in from reference TRBV5-1 and TRBJ1-4): KAGVTQTPRYLIKTRGQQVTLSCSPISGHRSVSWYQQTPGQGLQFLFEYFSETQRNKGNFPGRFSGRQFSNSRSEMNVSTLELGDSALYLCASSLGGSATNEKLFFGSGTQLSVL.

The J gene is TRBJ1-2, the V gene TRBV6-5, with D possibly TRBD1 on 5 matching bases. CDR3 size: 14 residues. Germline V gene data show CDR1 as MNHEY and CDR2 as SVGAGI. V was pared by 6 bases and J by 2 bases, with 13 bases between. This chain's CDR3 is CASSFRGLNYGYTF. The DNA for the CDR3 is TGTGCCAGCAGCTTTAGGGGTCTAAACTATGGCTACACCTTC.

J is TRBJ2-7 and V is TRBV7-9, with 14 nucleotides matching TRBD2. CDR3 length: 16 amino acids. The V gene's germline CDR1 is SEHNR and CDR2 FQNEAQ (reference sequence). Trimming took 5 bases from V and 5 from J; bases not matched to a gene: 8. In DNA form, the CDR3 reads TGTGCCAGCAGCCGCGGGACTAGCGGGAGTGTCCACGAGCAGTACTTC. Amino acids: CASSRGTSGSVHEQYF.

The rearrangement uses TRBV11-2 and TRBJ1-2; no clear D gene. V was shortened by 10 bases and J by 7 bases, with 19 bases between the two germline ends. Germline CDR1 is SGHAT and CDR2 is FQNNGV. This CDR3 has 13 residues. The CDR3 DNA reads TGTGCCATCCCCCGAGGAGGTCGGGCTGGCTACACCTTC. It specifies CAIPRGGRAGYTF.

This rearrangement joins TRBV19 to TRBJ1-4, with D maybe TRBD1 (6 bases). V lost 0 bases to trimming and J lost 8 bases, with 10 bases between them. This CDR3 contains 14 residues. The germline CDR1 and CDR2 sequences are LNHDA and SQIVND (reference sequence). The CDR3, as DNA: TGTGCCAGTAGTATAGACAGGGACAACGAAAAACTGTTTTTT. Protein product: CASSIDRDNEKLFF.

The rearrangement uses TRBV7-8 and TRBJ2-3, with 8 nucleotides matching TRBD2. This CDR3 comprises 17 residues. Germline V CDR1 and CDR2: SGHVS, FQNEAQ. V lost 5 bases and J lost 0; bases outside the gene matches: 10. DNA for the CDR3: TGTGCCAGCAGCCCTGACCCCGGGACTAGAAGCACAGATACGCAGTATTTT. It encodes CASSPDPGTRSTDTQYF. Full variable domain (outside the CDR3, taken from reference TRBV7-8 and TRBJ2-3): GAGVSQSPRYKVAKRGQDVALRCDPISGHVSLFWYQQALGQGPEFLTYFQNEAQLDKSGLPSDRFFAERPEGSVSTLKIQRTQQEDSAVYLCASSPDPGTRSTDTQYFGPGTRLTVL.

This chain joins TRBV30 and TRBJ1-3; D gene ambiguous. This CDR3 spans 16 amino acids. Per germline, CDR1 GTSNPN and CDR2 SVGIG (reference sequence). Trimming shortened V by 0 bases and J by 0 bases, and 12 bases separated the two germline ends. The CDR3 DNA reads as TGTGCCTGGAGTGTAAGCCAGGTTAACTCTGGAAACACCATATATTTT. Translating it yields CAWSVSQVNSGNTIYF.

V usage is TRBV4-1 and J usage is TRBJ2-4; 8 bases agree with TRBD1. Germline CDR1 MGHRA, CDR2 YSYEKL. The ends lost 0 bases at V and 16 bases at J; junction bases unmatched: 14. The CDR3 is made up of 15 amino acids. CDR3 residues: CASSQEEGFVGQGYF. The CDR3 coding sequence is TGCGCCAGCAGCCAAGAAGAGGGTTTCGTTGGACAGGGATACTTC.

The V gene is TRBV18, the J gene TRBJ1-4, with TRBD1 identical over 7 bases. The trim removed 6 bases at V and 5 bases at J, leaving 9 bases unmatched. Germline loops: CDR1 KGHSH, CDR2 LQKENI. The CDR3 is made up of 15 amino acids. The chain's CDR3 is CASSQMTGTNEKLFF. DNA of the CDR3: TGTGCCAGCTCTCAAATGACAGGGACAAATGAAAAACTGTTTTTT.

The chain joins TRBV14 to TRBJ2-7; D not certain. V was cut by 0 bases and J by 3 bases, with 12 bases left in between. CDR3 size: 15 residues. In germline, CDR1 is SGHDN, CDR2 FVKESK. CDR3 nucleotide sequence: TGTGCCAGCAGCCAAGAGGTTTTGACACACTACGAGCAGTACTTC. Amino acid sequence: CASSQEVLTHYEQYF.

This sequence joins TRBV11-3 and TRBJ2-4; D is possibly TRBD1 (6 bases). Trimming took off 5 bases at V and 0 bases at J, with 23 bases between the two ends. In germline, CDR1 is SGHNT, CDR2 YENEEA. The CDR3 sequence is 19 residues long. The CDR3 reads CASSPGSRGYERAKNIQYF. The CDR3 nucleotides are TGTGCCAGCAGCCCCGGTTCCAGGGGATACGAAAGAGCCAAAAACATTCAGTACTTC.

This chain connects TRBV24-1 to TRBJ2-7, with 9 bases lining up with TRBD2. The V and J ends lost 3 bases and 2 bases, in that order; junction bases with no gene match: 7. CDR3 size: 16 residues. CDR1 is KGHDR, CDR2 SFDVKD, per germline. CDR3 residues: CATSDGASGAAYEQYF. The CDR3 DNA reads TGTGCCACCAGTGATGGTGCTAGCGGGGCCGCCTACGAGCAGTACTTC.

V gene TRBV5-6 combines with J gene TRBJ1-5, with 9 bases identical to TRBD1. CDR3 size: 15 residues. The J segment lost 4 bases and the V segment lost 9 bases, leaving 11 bases of the junction unmatched. CDR1 is SGHDT, CDR2 YYEEEE, per germline. The CDR3 is CATTRNRGRNQPQHF. The CDR3 bases are TGTGCCACTACTAGGAACAGGGGGCGGAATCAGCCCCAGCATTTT.

This chain connects TRBV5-1 to TRBJ2-3; no clear D. Germline lookup yields CDR1 SGHRS and CDR2 YFSETQ. The CDR3 totals 15 residues. With 5 bases removed from V and 6 bases from J, the gap between germline ends came to 19 bases. The DNA for the CDR3 is TGCGCCAGCAGGGCCGGCACAGAGCTCTTTGATACGCAGTATTTT. The encoded protein is CASRAGTELFDTQYF. Full variable domain (outside the CDR3, taken from reference TRBV5-1 and TRBJ2-3): KAGVTQTPRYLIKTRGQQVTLSCSPISGHRSVSWYQQTPGQGLQFLFEYFSETQRNKGNFPGRFSGRQFSNSRSEMNVSTLELGDSALYLCASRAGTELFDTQYFGPGTRLTVL.

This clone was counted a single time. The chain links TRBV5-4 to TRBJ2-2; tentative D call: TRBD2 (5 bases). The ends were cut back, 2 bases at V and 6 bases at J, with 11 bases in the middle. Germline V gene lookup returns CDR1 SGHNT and CDR2 YYREEE (reference sequence). The CDR3 covers 14 residues. CDR3 DNA: TGTGCCAGCAGCTTTGGGAGTGAGGCCGGGGAGCTGTTTTTT. This sequence encodes CASSFGSEAGELFF.

This chain connects TRBV27 to TRBJ1-6; possibly TRBD1 for D (5 bases). Germline CDR1 reads MNHEY; CDR2 reads SMNVEV (reference sequence). The CDR3 spans 17 residues. Trimming removed 0 bases at V and 8 bases at J, with 17 bases between. For the CDR3, the DNA is TGTGCCAGCAGTTTATCGATGGGGGGGTTAGGCTATTCACCCCTCCACTTT. This codes for CASSLSMGGLGYSPLHF.

Note on this clone: Likely a read error: the CDR3 ends without its conserved phenylalanine or tryptophan. Because the CDR3's place on the DNA is in doubt, the DNA is left out and the CDR3 is given as listed by TCRdb. The genes are TRBV7-2 and TRBJ2-3; TRBD2 is the table's D call and was not checked against the DNA. The CDR3 region is 13 residues in length, termini included. The germline V gene has CDR1 SGHTA and CDR2 FQGNSA. The CDR3: CASKVVSGLGLGD.

As DNA, the CDR3 is TGTGCCAGTAGTATGCGGCTGATCCCCTACGAGCAGTACTTC. It specifies CASSMRLIPYEQYF. The chain carries TRBV19 and TRBJ2-7, with unresolved D. The CDR3 has 14 amino acids. V was clipped by 3 bases and J by 2 bases, with 11 bases between them. The germline V gene encodes CDR1 LNHDA and CDR2 SQIVND (reference sequence).

V is TRBV9 and J is TRBJ2-1, with D maybe TRBD1 (5 bases). Germline CDR1 is SGDLS and CDR2 is YYNGEE. Trimming left V 4 bases short and J 3 bases short, with 14 bases between. The length of the CDR3 is 15 residues. The CDR3: CASSTPGRGYNEQFF. DNA for the CDR3: TGTGCCAGCAGCACCCCGGGTAGGGGCTACAATGAGCAGTTCTTC.

The V call is TRBV19, the J call TRBJ2-7; 12 bases fit TRBD2. This CDR3 is 15 amino acids long. Germline lookup yields CDR1 LNHDA and CDR2 SQIVND (reference sequence). J was trimmed by 6 bases and V by 5 bases; bases with no gene match: 8. CDR3 sequence reads: CASSARLAGEVEQYF. The CDR3, as DNA: TGTGCCAGTAGTGCCCGACTAGCGGGAGAGGTCGAGCAGTACTTC.

J is TRBJ2-1 and V is TRBV6-4, with TRBD2 matching over 13 bases. J was trimmed by 6 bases and V by 2 bases; bases with no gene match: 7. The germline V gene has CDR1 MRHNA and CDR2 SNTAGT. The CDR3 spans 17 residues. The CDR3 DNA is TGTGCCAGCAGTGACGCCCCAGGACTAGCGGGAGTCAATGAGCAGTTCTTC. It is translated as CASSDAPGLAGVNEQFF.

This chain connects TRBV30 to TRBJ1-4; TRBD1 agrees at 10 bases. The CDR3 covers 15 residues. In germline, CDR1 is GTSNPN, CDR2 SVGIG (reference sequence). Trimming cost V 7 bases and J 3 bases; bases outside gene matches: 8. For the CDR3, the DNA is TGTGCCTTCCAACGACAGGGGGCTGCTAATGAAAAACTGTTTTTT. It codes for CAFQRQGAANEKLFF.